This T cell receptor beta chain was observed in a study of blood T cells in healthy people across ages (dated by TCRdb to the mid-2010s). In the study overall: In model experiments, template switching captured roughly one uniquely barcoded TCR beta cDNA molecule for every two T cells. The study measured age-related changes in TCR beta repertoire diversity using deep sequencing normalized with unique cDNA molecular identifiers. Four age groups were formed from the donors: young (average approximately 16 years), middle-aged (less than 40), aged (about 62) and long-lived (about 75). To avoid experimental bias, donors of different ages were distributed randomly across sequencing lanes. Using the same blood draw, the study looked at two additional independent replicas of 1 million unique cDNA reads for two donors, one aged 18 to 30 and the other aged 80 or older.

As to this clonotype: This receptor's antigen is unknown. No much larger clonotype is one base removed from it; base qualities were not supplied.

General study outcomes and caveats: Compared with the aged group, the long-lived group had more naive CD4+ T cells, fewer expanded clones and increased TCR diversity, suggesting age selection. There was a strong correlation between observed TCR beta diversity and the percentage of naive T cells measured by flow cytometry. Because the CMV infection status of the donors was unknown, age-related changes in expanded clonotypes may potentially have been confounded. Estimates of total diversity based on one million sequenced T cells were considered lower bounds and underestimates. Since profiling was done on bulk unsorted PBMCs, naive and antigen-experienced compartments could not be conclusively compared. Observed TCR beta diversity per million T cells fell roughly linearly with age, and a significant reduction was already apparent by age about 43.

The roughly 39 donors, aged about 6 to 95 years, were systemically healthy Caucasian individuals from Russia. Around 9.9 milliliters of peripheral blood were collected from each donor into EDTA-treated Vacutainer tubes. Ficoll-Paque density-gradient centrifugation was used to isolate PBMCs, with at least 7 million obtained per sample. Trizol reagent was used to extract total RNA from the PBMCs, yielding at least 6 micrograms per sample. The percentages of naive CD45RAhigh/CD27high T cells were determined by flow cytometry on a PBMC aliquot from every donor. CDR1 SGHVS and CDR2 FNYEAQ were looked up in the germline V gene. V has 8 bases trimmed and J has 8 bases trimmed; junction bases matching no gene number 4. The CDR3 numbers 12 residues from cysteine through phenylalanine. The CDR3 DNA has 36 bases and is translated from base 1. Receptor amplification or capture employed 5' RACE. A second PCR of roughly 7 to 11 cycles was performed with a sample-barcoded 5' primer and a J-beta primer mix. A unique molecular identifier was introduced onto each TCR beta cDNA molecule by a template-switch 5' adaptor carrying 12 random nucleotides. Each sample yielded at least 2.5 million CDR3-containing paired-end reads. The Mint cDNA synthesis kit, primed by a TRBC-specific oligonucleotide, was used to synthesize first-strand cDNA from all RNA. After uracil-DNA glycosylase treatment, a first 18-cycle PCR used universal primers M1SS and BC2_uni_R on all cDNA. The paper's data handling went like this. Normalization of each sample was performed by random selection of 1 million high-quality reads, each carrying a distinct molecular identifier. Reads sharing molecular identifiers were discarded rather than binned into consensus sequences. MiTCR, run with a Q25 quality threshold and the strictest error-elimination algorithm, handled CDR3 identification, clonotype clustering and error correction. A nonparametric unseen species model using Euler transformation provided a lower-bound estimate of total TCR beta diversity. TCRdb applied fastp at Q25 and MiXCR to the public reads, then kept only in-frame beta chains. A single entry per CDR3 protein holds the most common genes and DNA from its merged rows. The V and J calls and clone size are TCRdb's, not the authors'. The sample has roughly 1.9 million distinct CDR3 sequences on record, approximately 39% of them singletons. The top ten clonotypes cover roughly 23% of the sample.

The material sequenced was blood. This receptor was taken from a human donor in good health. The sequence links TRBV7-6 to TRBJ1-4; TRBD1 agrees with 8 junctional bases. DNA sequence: TGTGCCAGCGGGACAGGCTTGGAAAAACTGTTTTTT. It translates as CASGTGLEKLFF.